The 9 T cell receptor beta chains reported below all come from one sample, sequenced in a study of T cells after somatic rescue of genetic block. Here immunoSEQ multiplex PCR was the method, and the copy in TCRdb shows in-frame clones only, minus some. In the table there are 55,000 to 70,000 clones, about nine tenths of which are singletons. Sequencing was performed on peripheral blood mononuclear cells (PBMCs). The receptor set was obtained from a man aged 35 to 55.

The gene calls are TRBV4-3 and TRBJ2-1, with 12 bases that match TRBD2. This CDR3 spans 15 amino acids. Germline V lookup: CDR1 LGHNA, CDR2 YSLEER. Trimming at V came to 4 bases and at J to 8 bases, leaving 6 bases not matched to a gene. The CDR3 reads CASSLLAGGKDEQFF. In DNA form, the CDR3 reads TGCGCCAGCAGCCTACTAGCGGGAGGAAAGGATGAGCAGTTCTTC.

The rearrangement uses TRBV2 and TRBJ1-6; TRBD1 agrees at 12 bases. Trimming cost V 4 bases and J 9 bases; bases outside gene matches: 7. This CDR3 spans 16 amino acids. Germline CDR1 is SNHLY and CDR2 is FYNNEI. In DNA, the CDR3 is TGTGCCAGCAGTGGGGGACAGGGGGCGCCCGGTTCACCCCTCCACTTT. Protein sequence: CASSGGQGAPGSPLHF.

The chain links TRBV5-5 to TRBJ1-6; TRBD1 aligns across 10 bases. From germline, CDR1 is SGHKS and CDR2 YYEKEE (reference sequence). J lost 10 bases, V lost 1 base, and 8 bases had no gene match. The CDR3 loop spans 16 amino acids. The CDR3 DNA reads as TGTGCCAGCAGCTTGAGGTTGGGACAGGGGAGATCACCCCTCCACTTT. Amino acid sequence: CASSLRLGQGRSPLHF.

A few counts support this clone. The chain couples TRBV18 to TRBJ1-5, with D possibly TRBD1 on 6 matching bases. CDR1 is KGHSH and CDR2 is LQKENI in the germline V gene. Trimming removed 3 bases at V and 1 base at J, with 16 bases between. The CDR3 covers 17 residues. This CDR3 is CASSPVSGGGSNQPQHF. The CDR3 DNA reads TGTGCCAGCTCACCGGTGTCTGGGGGCGGGAGCAATCAGCCCCAGCATTTT. Using reference TRBV18 and TRBJ1-5 for the parts outside the CDR3, the full variable domain is NAGVMQNPRHLVRRRGQEARLRCSPMKGHSHVYWYRQLPEEGLKFMVYLQKENIIDESGMPKERFSAEFPKEGPSILRIQQVVRGDSAAYFCASSPVSGGGSNQPQHFGDGTRLSIL.

The rearrangement joins TRBV27 to TRBJ2-1, with D perhaps TRBD2 (7 bases). Trimming took 3 bases from V and 0 from J, leaving 9 bases between them. The germline gives CDR1 MNHEY, CDR2 SMNVEV (reference sequence). The length of the CDR3 is 15 residues. CDR3 bases: TGTGCCAGCAGTTTGGGAGGGGGCTCCTACAATGAGCAGTTCTTC. This translates into CASSLGGGSYNEQFF.

In this sample, this clone turned up once. The rearrangement joins TRBV10-3 to TRBJ2-5; TRBD2 might be the D (6 bases). With the DNA end fitting TRBJ2-7 better, the J assignment may be wrong. The CDR3 has 14 amino acids. Germline-derived CDR1 and CDR2 are ENHRY and SYGVKD. For the CDR3, the DNA is TGTGCCATCAGTGATCGGGGAGGCAGCTACGAGCAGTACTTC. It specifies CAISDRGGSYEQYF.

The V gene is TRBV18, the J gene TRBJ2-3, with unresolved D. The CDR3 is made up of 12 amino acids. The germline V gene has CDR1 KGHSH and CDR2 LQKENI. V was shortened by 5 bases and J by 0 bases, with 3 bases between the two germline ends. For the CDR3, the DNA is TGTGCCAGCTCAGACAGCACAGATACGCAGTATTTT. Its protein is CASSDSTDTQYF.

The rearrangement uses TRBV9 and TRBJ2-4, with 9 positions matching TRBD1. The J segment lost 1 base and the V segment lost 4 bases, leaving 18 bases of the junction unmatched. Germline CDR1 and CDR2: SGDLS and YYNGEE. CDR3 length: 20 residues. As DNA, the CDR3 is TGTGCCAGCAGCCCACCCCCTTCGGTCGTGACAGGGGGGGCCAAAAACATTCAGTACTTC. Amino acids: CASSPPPSVVTGGAKNIQYF.

The J gene is TRBJ2-7, the V gene TRBV19; 7 nucleotides match TRBD1. V shed 4 bases and J 7 bases; nucleotides not matched to a gene: 10. Per germline, CDR1 LNHDA and CDR2 SQIVND (reference sequence). This CDR3 has 14 residues. The CDR3 reads CASSRLQGLKEQYF. The CDR3, as DNA: TGTGCCAGTAGTAGATTACAGGGGTTGAAGGAGCAGTACTTC.